This TCR delta chain was obtained from a study of gamma-delta chains in newborns, infants, children. Overall study context: Microbial exposure reportedly drives polyclonal innate γδ T cell expansion after birth.

CDR1 GEAIGNYY and CDR2 EKD come from the germline V gene. The CDR3 contains 18 residues. Trimming left V 0 bases short and J 0 bases short, with 11 bases between. The table lists this clone with a few counts. This likely came from a read error, as a far larger clone is one base away. The sample has other DNA sequences that encode this CDR3 too. TCRdb redid the clone calls on the reads with CATT. The sample includes thousands of delta-chain clones, about 0.3% of them seen just once. V gene TRDV2 combines with J gene TRDJ3; perhaps TRDD3 as D (5 bases). Sequencing input: blood. The receptor comes from a child who was a newborn, infant or young child, either healthy, febrile or measles-vaccinated (not recorded which). The CDR3 nucleotides are TGTGCCTGTGACACCTGGGGACCAAGCTCCTGGGACACCCGACAGATGTTTTTC. Amino acids: CACDTWGPSSWDTRQMFF.